Below, 28 T cell receptor beta chains from the same sample are listed, as sequenced in a study of control samples from healthy donors and cancer patients. Clones were read by immunoSEQ multiplex PCR, and TCRdb kept only the in-frame ones, dropping some. The table lists around 79,000 clones, 93% of them singletons. Sequenced input: PBMCs. The receptors originated from a woman in her 40s with lung cancer.

The genes are TRBV5-1 and TRBJ2-5; unclear D gene. Trimming took 4 bases from V and 0 from J, leaving 4 bases between them. Germline V gives CDR1 SGHRS, CDR2 YFSETQ. This CDR3 region has 12 residues. CDR3 residues: CASSLHQETQYF. The CDR3 DNA reads as TGCGCCAGCAGCCTCCACCAAGAGACCCAGTACTTC.

Only one count was recorded for this clone. The V and J genes are TRBV11-3 and TRBJ2-1; TRBD2 aligns across 7 bases. The CDR3 is made up of 14 amino acids. Germline trimming cut 1 base from V and 4 bases from J; bases unmatched to any gene: 1. Germline assignment: CDR1 SGHNT and CDR2 YENEEA. In DNA form, the CDR3 reads TGTGCCAGCAGCTTAGCGGGGGGTTACAATGAGCAGTTCTTC. This encodes CASSLAGGYNEQFF.

The gene calls are TRBV29-1 and TRBJ2-7, with D possibly called TRBD1 or TRBD2 (5 bases each). The CDR3 is made up of 13 amino acids. V was clipped by 4 bases and J by 3 bases, with 13 bases between them. The germline CDR1 and CDR2 sequences are SQVTM and ANQGSEA. The CDR3 DNA reads TGCAGCGTTGTCCGAGGGGAGCGCTACGAGCAGTACTTC. This translates into CSVVRGERYEQYF.

This sequence joins TRBV3-1 (or the pseudogene TRBV3-2) and TRBJ1-5; D perhaps matches TRBD1 (5 bases). The CDR3 sequence is 12 residues long. Germline-derived CDR1 and CDR2 are LGHDT and YNNKEL (reference sequence). Trimming took 6 bases from V and 4 from J, leaving 7 bases between them. The CDR3 reads CASRKGNQPQHF. The CDR3 DNA reads TGTGCCAGCAGGAAGGGGAATCAGCCCCAGCATTTT.

V and J are TRBV9 and TRBJ1-4, with a possible D match to TRBD1 (5 bases). The CDR3 extends over 17 amino acids. CDR1 is SGDLS, CDR2 YYNGEE, per germline. Trimming pared 0 bases from V and 5 bases from J, leaving 17 bases between. The CDR3 DNA follows: TGTGCCAGCAGCGTAGCACCACACAGGCCGGGGAATGAAAAACTGTTTTTT. Amino acids: CASSVAPHRPGNEKLFF.

The CDR3, as DNA: TGTGCCAGCAGCGTAGGACAGGGGATCGGTGGCTACACCTTC. Translated: CASSVGQGIGGYTF. The chain couples TRBV9 to TRBJ1-2; 8 bases line up with TRBD1. CDR1 and CDR2 (germline): SGDLS, YYNGEE. The junction had 5 bases not matched to a gene; V was cut back by 0 bases and J by 7 bases. CDR3 length: 14 amino acids.

The rearrangement uses TRBV7-8 and TRBJ2-2, with 14 bases matching TRBD2. The germline V gene encodes CDR1 SGHVS and CDR2 FQNEAQ. Trimming took 9 bases from V and 3 from J; bases not matched to a gene: 6. The CDR3 spans 16 residues. The CDR3 region is CARGTSGGVDTGELFF. The DNA of the CDR3 is TGTGCCAGAGGGACTAGCGGGGGAGTAGACACCGGGGAGCTGTTTTTT.

This chain joins TRBV11-2 and TRBJ2-1; D is possibly TRBD2 (7 bases). Germline values: CDR1 SGHAT, CDR2 FQNNGV. V lost 2 bases, J lost 15 bases, and 14 bases lay in between. This CDR3 spans 12 amino acids. CDR3 amino acids: CASSLTGGEAFF. In nucleotides, the CDR3 is TGTGCCAGCAGCTTAACGGGGGGCGAGGCGTTCTTC. Filled out from reference TRBV11-2 and TRBJ2-1, the complete variable domain reads EAGVAQSPRYKIIEKRQSVAFWCNPISGHATLYWYQQILGQGPKLLIQFQNNGVVDDSQLPKDRFSAERLKGVDSTLKIQPAKLEDSAVYLCASSLTGGEAFFGPGTRLTVL.

This sequence joins TRBV13 and TRBJ1-4; D gene ambiguous. CDR3 length: 13 residues. V lost 4 bases and J lost 2, with 5 bases in between. Per the germline V gene, CDR1 is PRHDT and CDR2 is FYEKMQ (reference sequence). CDR3 in amino acids: CASSSGTNEKLFF. DNA of the CDR3: TGTGCCAGCAGCTCCGGGACTAATGAAAAACTGTTTTTT.

The rearrangement links TRBV7-8 to TRBJ1-6; D is uncertain. Germline-derived CDR1 and CDR2 are SGHVS and FQNEAQ. CDR3 length: 16 residues. Trimming left V 2 bases short and J 5 bases short, with 13 bases between. This CDR3 reads CASSLSRLRDNSPLHF. The CDR3 DNA reads TGTGCCAGCAGCTTATCTAGACTCCGGGATAATTCACCCCTCCACTTT.

In DNA form, the CDR3 reads TGCGCCAGCAGCTTTGCAGGGACTAACTATGGCTACACCTTC. Protein product: CASSFAGTNYGYTF. This chain connects TRBV5-1 to TRBJ1-2, with a tentative D call TRBD1 (5 bases). CDR1 is SGHRS, CDR2 YFSETQ, per germline. Trimming removed 2 bases at V and 0 bases at J, with 8 bases between. The CDR3 has 14 amino acids.

The chain joins TRBV5-8 to TRBJ2-7; D possibly corresponds to TRBD2 (6 bases). Germline V CDR1 and CDR2: SGHTS, YDEGEE. V was shortened by 2 bases and J by 5 bases, with 17 bases between the two germline ends. This CDR3 is built from 15 residues. CDR3 in DNA: TGTGCCAGCAGCTTCAACGAACGGGAGTCCGACGAGCAGTACTTC. It translates to CASSFNERESDEQYF.

The chain is built from TRBV18 and TRBJ1-1; D call uncertain. CDR1 KGHSH and CDR2 LQKENI come from the germline V gene. This CDR3 has 13 residues. Trimming cost V 5 bases and J 1 base, with 8 bases left between them. The CDR3 sequence: CASSTSGNTEAFF. The CDR3 DNA is TGTGCCAGCTCAACCAGCGGGAACACTGAAGCTTTCTTT.

The CDR3 sequence is CASSPEGWAEQYF. CDR3 coding DNA: TGTGCCAGCAGTCCCGAAGGTTGGGCCGAGCAGTACTTC. V gene TRBV7-9 combines with J gene TRBJ2-7, with D uncertain. The CDR3 extends over 13 amino acids. The germline V gene has CDR1 SEHNR and CDR2 FQNEAQ (reference sequence). V gave up 6 bases and J gave up 6 bases, with 15 bases separating them. Full variable domain (rest looked up from reference TRBV7-9 and TRBJ2-7): DTGVSQNPRHKITKRGQNVTFRCDPISEHNRLYWYRQTLGQGPEFLTYFQNEAQLEKSRLLSDRFSAERPKGSFSTLEIQRTEQGDSAMYLCASSPEGWAEQYFGPGTRLTVT.

The gene calls are TRBV6-6 and TRBJ1-2; D is uncertain. CDR1 is MNHNY, CDR2 SVGAGI, per germline (reference sequence). V gave up 4 bases and J gave up 0 bases, with 6 bases separating them. The CDR3 is 13 residues long. CDR3: CASSSGPNYGYTF. The DNA of the CDR3 is TGTGCCAGCAGTTCCGGACCTAACTATGGCTACACCTTC.

The chain uses TRBV14 and TRBJ1-1; maybe TRBD1 (5 bases). The CDR3 runs 14 residues. V was shortened by 1 base and J by 7 bases, with 13 bases between the two germline ends. CDR1 and CDR2 (germline): SGHDN, FVKESK. The CDR3 nucleotides are TGTGCCAGCAGCCAAGTCGGGACCGCCGATGAAGCTTTCTTT. Translation: CASSQVGTADEAFF.

V is TRBV19 and J is TRBJ1-1; D uncertain. The V and J ends lost 3 bases and 6 bases respectively, with 14 bases between them. The CDR3 is 14 residues long. The germline gives CDR1 LNHDA, CDR2 SQIVND (reference sequence). The CDR3 loop is CASSMGIGFSEAFF. In DNA, the CDR3 is TGTGCCAGTAGTATGGGGATTGGGTTCTCTGAAGCTTTCTTT.

This sequence joins TRBV27 and TRBJ1-6; D possibly corresponds to TRBD1 (5 bases). Germline V gene lookup returns CDR1 MNHEY and CDR2 SMNVEV (reference sequence). Trimming cost V 4 bases and J 8 bases, with 12 bases left between them. The CDR3 length is 14 residues. The CDR3 nucleotides are TGTGCCAGCAGTTATAGACAGTTCGATTCACCCCTCCACTTT. Amino acids: CASSYRQFDSPLHF.

The rearrangement uses TRBV28 and TRBJ1-4; 7 bases agree with TRBD1. With V trimmed by 5 bases and J by 4 bases, 16 bases remained unmatched. Germline CDR1 MDHEN, CDR2 SYDVKM. The CDR3 runs to 18 residues. The CDR3 DNA sequence: TGTGCCAGCAGTCAACTCGCCCCTCTCGGGACAGTTAATGAAAAACTGTTTTTT. This codes for CASSQLAPLGTVNEKLFF.

This chain links TRBV18 with TRBJ1-5; 7 bases align to TRBD1. Trimming cost V 3 bases and J 6 bases; bases outside gene matches: 5. The CDR3 loop spans 14 amino acids. Per germline, CDR1 KGHSH and CDR2 LQKENI. The CDR3 reads CASSPGTVAQPQHF. As DNA, the CDR3 is TGTGCCAGCTCACCGGGGACAGTTGCTCAGCCCCAGCATTTT.

The chain employs TRBV24-1 and TRBJ2-5; 7 bases line up with TRBD2. In germline, CDR1 is KGHDR, CDR2 SFDVKD. V shed 4 bases, J shed 2 bases, and the junction held 9 bases outside the gene matches. The CDR3 loop spans 16 amino acids. The CDR3 region is CATSDAFPAGQETQYF. In DNA, the CDR3 is TGTGCCACCAGTGACGCCTTTCCAGCGGGGCAAGAGACCCAGTACTTC.

J is TRBJ2-7 and V is TRBV7-6; D is perhaps TRBD2 (7 bases). Germline-derived CDR1 and CDR2 are SGHVS and FNYEAQ. The CDR3 covers 18 residues. V was cut by 1 base and J by 3 bases, with 22 bases left in between. The CDR3: CASSLDGQRGGRIYEQYF. The CDR3 nucleotides are TGTGCCAGCAGCTTAGATGGGCAGAGGGGGGGTAGGATCTACGAGCAGTACTTC.

The chain recombines TRBV2 with TRBJ2-7, with D possibly matching TRBD2 (6 bases). CDR3 length equals 15 residues. From germline, CDR1 is SNHLY and CDR2 FYNNEI. V was trimmed by 2 bases and J by 1 base, leaving 12 bases between them. CDR3: CASSEFSGVSYEQYF. CDR3 bases: TGTGCCAGCAGTGAATTTTCGGGGGTATCCTACGAGCAGTACTTC.

This clone has only one observation. In nucleotides, the CDR3 is TGTGCCAGCAGTGTATCGGCGGCGACCGGTGATTACTATGGCTACACCTTC. Translating gives CASSVSAATGDYYGYTF. The chain uses TRBV6-1 and TRBJ1-2; no definite D call. The CDR3 sequence is 17 residues long. Germline loops: CDR1 MNHNS, CDR2 SASEGT. Trimming took 4 bases from V and 3 from J, leaving 21 bases between them.

The chain recombines TRBV27 with TRBJ1-5; D call uncertain. The V end was cut by 2 bases, the J end by 5 bases, with 10 bases between. This CDR3 comprises 14 residues. The V gene's germline CDR1 is MNHEY and CDR2 SMNVEV (reference sequence). As DNA, the CDR3 is TGTGCCAGCAGTTTAGTGCCCAACGATCAGCCCCAGCATTTT. Amino acids: CASSLVPNDQPQHF.

The V call is TRBV2, the J call TRBJ2-7, with TRBD1 matching over 8 bases. The CDR3 loop spans 13 amino acids. Germline CDR1 is SNHLY and CDR2 is FYNNEI. V lost 6 bases and J lost 9; bases outside the gene matches: 10. The CDR3 DNA follows: TGTGCCAGCAGGTTGGACAGGGAGGTTGGGCAGTACTTC. The encoded protein is CASRLDREVGQYF. The entire variable domain, with the rest obtained from reference TRBV2 and TRBJ2-7, is as follows: EPEVTQTPSHQVTQMGQEVILRCVPISNHLYFYWYRQILGQKVEFLVSFYNNEISEKSEIFDDQFSVERPDGSNFTLKIRSTKLEDSAMYFCASRLDREVGQYFGPGTRLTVT.

This clone was seen once. The chain joins TRBV19 to TRBJ2-1; D is possibly TRBD2 (5 bases). The CDR3 has 16 amino acids. Germline-derived CDR1 and CDR2 are LNHDA and SQIVND (reference sequence). V lost 5 bases, J lost 0 bases, and 14 bases lay in between. The DNA of the CDR3 is TGTGCCAGTAGTCCTTACTCGGGGAGCTCCTACAATGAGCAGTTCTTC. Amino acids: CASSPYSGSSYNEQFF.

This clone was counted a few times. The chain is built from TRBV19 and TRBJ1-1; 7 bases fit TRBD1. V was pared by 5 bases and J by 11 bases, with 8 bases of the junction left unmatched. Germline CDR1 reads LNHDA; CDR2 reads SQIVND (reference sequence). The length of the CDR3 is 12 residues. CDR3 DNA: TGTGCCAGTAGTCAACAGGGGAAAGGGGCTTTCTTT. It yields the protein CASSQQGKGAFF. The complete variable domain, with remaining parts taken from reference TRBV19 and TRBJ1-1, reads DGGITQSPKYLFRKEGQNVTLSCEQNLNHDAMYWYRQDPGQGLRLIYYSQIVNDFQKGDIAEGYSVSREKKESFPLTVTSAQKNPTAFYLCASSQQGKGAFFGQGTRLTVV.